These 27 T cell receptor beta chains came from one sample sequenced in a study of cytomegalovirus exposure and HLA in healthy donors. Vbeta (60) and Jbeta (13) primers were used in the PCR. Method: immunoSEQ multiplex PCR; TCRdb's copy keeps in-frame clones and lacks some. The profile covers about 150,000 clones, with roughly 80% appearing a single time and 3.5% to 4.5% taken by the ten largest. Sequenced sample: PBMCs. These receptor sequences come from a woman between 40 and 50 years old in good health and CMV-seropositive.

This clone has just one count. The rearrangement uses TRBV29-1 and TRBJ1-2; D remains unclear. V lost 7 bases to trimming and J lost 2 bases, with 14 bases between them. CDR1 is SQVTM and CDR2 is ANQGSEA in the germline V gene. CDR3 length: 13 amino acids. The CDR3 region is CSAEVRINYGYTF. The CDR3 DNA sequence: TGCAGCGCCGAAGTGAGGATCAACTATGGCTACACCTTC.

The chain couples TRBV29-1 to TRBJ2-1, with TRBD2 identical over 14 bases. The CDR3 runs to 14 residues. Germline lookup yields CDR1 SQVTM and CDR2 ANQGSEA. V shed 7 bases and J 9 bases; nucleotides not matched to a gene: 8. This CDR3 reads CSARLAGGQGEQFF. CDR3 DNA: TGCAGCGCCAGACTAGCGGGGGGGCAGGGTGAGCAGTTCTTC.

The chain joins TRBV6-1 to TRBJ1-2, with D uncertain. Trimming cost V 7 bases and J 4 bases, with 19 bases left between them. There are 15 residues in the CDR3. The germline CDR1 and CDR2 sequences are MNHNS and SASEGT. CDR3 nucleotide sequence: TGTGCCAGCACCCCAAGCAACGGCGGCGGCTATGGCTACACCTTC. Protein sequence: CASTPSNGGGYGYTF.

The V call is TRBV7-2, the J call TRBJ2-7; 12 nucleotides agree with TRBD2. The trim removed 3 bases at V and 5 bases at J, leaving 2 bases unmatched. Germline V gives CDR1 SGHTA, CDR2 FQGNSA. The CDR3 is 14 residues long. Written as DNA, the CDR3 is TGTGCCAGCAGCTTGCGACTAGCGGGGGACGAGCAGTACTTC. Protein product: CASSLRLAGDEQYF.

V and J are TRBV29-1 and TRBJ2-7, with TRBD2 matching 16 bases. There are 15 residues in the CDR3. The ends lost 7 bases at V and 7 bases at J; junction bases unmatched: 10. The germline V gene encodes CDR1 SQVTM and CDR2 ANQGSEA. CDR3 residues: CSAPGLAGGREEQYF. CDR3 DNA sequence: TGCAGCGCACCGGGACTAGCGGGAGGGCGTGAGGAGCAGTACTTC.

The chain is built from TRBV28 and TRBJ1-1, with D maybe TRBD1 (6 bases). V was trimmed by 6 bases and J by 4 bases, leaving 18 bases between them. There are 15 residues in the CDR3. CDR1 MDHEN and CDR2 SYDVKM come from the germline V gene. The CDR3 region has the DNA TGTGCCAGCAGCACGGCGGGGGGGGCGAGCACTGAAGCTTTCTTT. This gives the protein CASSTAGGASTEAFF.

Concerning this clone: A read error may account for a junction end that differs from germline. The chain employs TRBV7-7 and TRBJ1-1, with TRBD1 as a possible D gene (6 bases). The CDR3 is made up of 13 amino acids. CDR1 is SSHAT and CDR2 is FNYEAQ in the germline V gene (reference sequence). CDR3 DNA: TGTGCCAGCAGCCTGGACAGTAACACTGAGGCTTTCTTT. Its protein product is CASSLDSNTEAFF.

This clone was found once. The chain links TRBV19 to TRBJ1-2; D ambiguous. The CDR3 spans 14 residues. Germline V CDR1 and CDR2: LNHDA, SQIVND (reference sequence). V lost 7 bases and J 2 bases, leaving 14 bases between the germline ends. CDR3 in DNA: TGTGCCAGTAAGCTCGGCAAGACAAACTATGGCTACACCTTC. Protein sequence: CASKLGKTNYGYTF.

The chain joins TRBV7-2 to TRBJ2-1; D is undetermined. V was shortened by 6 bases and J by 1 base, with 4 bases between the two germline ends. This CDR3 has 12 residues. CDR1 and CDR2 from the germline V gene are SGHTA and FQGNSA. Here the CDR3 reads CASRRSYNEQFF. DNA of the CDR3: TGTGCCAGCAGGCGTTCCTACAATGAGCAGTTCTTC.

The chain joins TRBV14 to TRBJ2-3, with 9 bases that match TRBD2. Germline CDR1 reads SGHDN; CDR2 reads FVKESK. Trimming cost V 11 bases and J 1 base; bases outside gene matches: 22. The CDR3 has 19 amino acids. The CDR3 DNA sequence: TGTGCCCCGCTTAGGGTCGGGAGCGGGAGGTTGAATCGCACAGATACGCAGTATTTT. This gives the protein CAPLRVGSGRLNRTDTQYF.

J is TRBJ2-1 and V is TRBV6-5, with 7 positions matching TRBD1. The length of the CDR3 is 15 residues. Unmatched junction bases numbered 9, after V lost 5 bases and J lost 5 bases. Germline V gene sequence: CDR1 MNHEY, CDR2 SVGAGI. This chain's CDR3 is CASSTPRQGNNEQFF. The CDR3 nucleotides read TGTGCCAGCAGTACGCCCCGACAGGGTAACAATGAGCAGTTCTTC.

The chain couples TRBV5-1 to TRBJ2-1; a weak D match, TRBD1 (6 bases). This CDR3 contains 12 residues. CDR1 and CDR2 (germline): SGHRS, YFSETQ. The V end was cut by 4 bases, the J end by 6 bases, with 8 bases between. The CDR3 region has the DNA TGCGCCAGCAGCCCACAGGGCAATGAGCAGTTCTTC. Translation gives CASSPQGNEQFF.

The chain carries TRBV2 and TRBJ2-1; D not certain. The CDR3 runs to 13 residues. Germline V gene sequence: CDR1 SNHLY, CDR2 FYNNEI. Trimming stripped 3 bases from V and 6 bases from J, with 9 bases between. The CDR3 DNA reads TGTGCCAGCAGTGACCAGGTGTTCAATGAGCAGTTCTTC. This encodes CASSDQVFNEQFF. Full variable domain (missing parts from reference TRBV2 and TRBJ2-1): EPEVTQTPSHQVTQMGQEVILRCVPISNHLYFYWYRQILGQKVEFLVSFYNNEISEKSEIFDDQFSVERPDGSNFTLKIRSTKLEDSAMYFCASSDQVFNEQFFGPGTRLTVL.

The genes are TRBV10-3 and TRBJ2-3, with a tentative D call TRBD2 (5 bases). Between the trimmed V and J ends, which lost 0 bases and 0 bases, there was a span of 10 bases. The CDR3 loop spans 16 amino acids. Germline assignment: CDR1 ENHRY and CDR2 SYGVKD. CDR3 bases: TGTGCCATCAGTGAGTCCGACGGCGGGAGCACAGATACGCAGTATTTT. Its translation is CAISESDGGSTDTQYF.

The chain employs TRBV5-4 and TRBJ2-1, with D perhaps TRBD1 (6 bases). V was shortened by 5 bases and J by 3 bases, with 18 bases between the two germline ends. Per the germline V gene, CDR1 is SGHNT and CDR2 is YYREEE (reference sequence). The CDR3 has 16 residues. The CDR3 DNA reads as TGTGCCAGCAGTCGACAGGACGATTATTACTACAATGAGCAGTTCTTC. Amino acid sequence: CASSRQDDYYYNEQFF.

The CDR3 DNA reads as TGTGCCAGCAGCTCCCGCGAACAACCCTCTTACTATAACTATGGCTACACCTTC. Its translation is CASSSREQPSYYNYGYTF. The chain uses TRBV7-9 and TRBJ1-2; D gene ambiguous. Trimming removed 4 bases from V and 1 base from J, with 22 bases in between. In germline, CDR1 is SEHNR, CDR2 FQNEAQ (reference sequence). The CDR3 length is 18 residues.

The chain joins TRBV28 to TRBJ2-1, with D tentatively TRBD1 (7 bases). This CDR3 has 13 amino acids. Trimming stripped 5 bases from V and 4 bases from J, with 9 bases between. Germline lookup yields CDR1 MDHEN and CDR2 SYDVKM. Written as DNA, the CDR3 is TGTGCCAGCAGTGCGGGACAGTACAATGAGCAGTTCTTC. This encodes CASSAGQYNEQFF.

V gene TRBV11-2 combines with J gene TRBJ2-1; no definite D call. Germline-derived CDR1 and CDR2 are SGHAT and FQNNGV. The CDR3 extends over 11 amino acids. Deletions cut 6 bases from V and 8 bases from J, with 8 bases between. The CDR3 loop is CASRVSYEQFF. In nucleotides, the CDR3 is TGTGCCAGCAGGGTAAGCTATGAGCAGTTCTTC.

On this clone itself: This CDR3 is also generated by other DNA sequences in the sample. This chain joins TRBV19 and TRBJ1-1; no clear D. The CDR3 length is 14 residues. Germline loops: CDR1 LNHDA, CDR2 SQIVND (reference sequence). V lost 1 base and J 10 bases, leaving 16 bases between the germline ends. In DNA, the CDR3 is TGTGCCAGTAGTATAGGAGGAGGTTCCGCCTCAGCTTTCTTT. Encoded protein: CASSIGGGSASAFF.

This clone has a single count. The chain recombines TRBV7-2 with TRBJ2-2; D might be TRBD1 (6 bases). This CDR3 contains 15 residues. Germline V gene lookup returns CDR1 SGHTA and CDR2 FQGNSA. V lost 5 bases and J 3 bases, leaving 13 bases between the germline ends. The CDR3 nucleotides are TGTGCCAGCAGCCCGCTAACAGGGTACACCGGGGAGCTGTTTTTT. This sequence encodes CASSPLTGYTGELFF.

V and J are TRBV5-1 and TRBJ2-4; 10 bases match TRBD2. V shed 3 bases, J shed 7 bases, and the junction held 7 bases outside the gene matches. Germline loops: CDR1 SGHRS, CDR2 YFSETQ. The CDR3 loop spans 15 amino acids. The CDR3 is CASSSQREGRNIQYF. The CDR3 bases are TGCGCCAGCAGCTCCCAGCGGGAGGGCCGGAACATTCAGTACTTC.

This sequence joins TRBV7-3 and TRBJ2-3, with D perhaps matching TRBD1 (5 bases). Germline CDR1 and CDR2: SGHTA and FQGTGA. V lost 5 bases, J lost 6 bases, and 12 bases lay in between. CDR3 length: 13 residues. CDR3 nucleotide sequence: TGTGCCAGCAGCCAGGGAAGTATTGATACGCAGTATTTT. Amino acid sequence: CASSQGSIDTQYF.

The gene calls are TRBV27 and TRBJ2-7, with TRBD1 matching over 8 bases. This CDR3 comprises 15 residues. Germline V lookup: CDR1 MNHEY, CDR2 SMNVEV (reference sequence). Trimming at V came to 1 base and at J to 6 bases, leaving 8 bases not matched to a gene. The CDR3 region has the DNA TGTGCCAGCAGTTTATTCCGGACAGGGACCTCCGAGCAGTACTTC. It encodes CASSLFRTGTSEQYF.

CDR3 coding DNA: TGTGCCAGCAGCTGGAAAGGGGGAACTGAAGCTTTCTTT. It encodes CASSWKGGTEAFF. V and J are TRBV7-9 and TRBJ1-1, with D possibly TRBD1 on 6 matching bases. V was pared by 4 bases and J by 5 bases, with 11 bases between. The CDR3 covers 13 residues. CDR1 is SEHNR, CDR2 FQNEAQ, per germline (reference sequence).

The CDR3, as DNA: TGTGCCAGTAGTATAGTCGGGGTCAATCAGCCCCAGCATTTT. Translated: CASSIVGVNQPQHF. The chain joins TRBV19 to TRBJ1-5; D uncertain. V lost 1 base, J lost 3 bases, and 7 bases lay in between. CDR3 size: 14 residues. Germline loops: CDR1 LNHDA, CDR2 SQIVND (reference sequence).

Remarks on this clone: Different DNA sequences within this sample yield the same CDR3. The chain combines TRBV18 with TRBJ1-5, with 7 bases identical to TRBD1. Germline CDR1 and CDR2: KGHSH and LQKENI. V shed 6 bases, J shed 2 bases, and the junction held 4 bases outside the gene matches. The CDR3 covers 14 residues. The CDR3 here is CASSPTGGNQPQHF. The CDR3, as DNA: TGTGCCAGCTCTCCTACAGGGGGCAATCAGCCCCAGCATTTT.

This clone was counted between two and nine times. The chain employs TRBV7-3 and TRBJ2-3, with D perhaps matching TRBD2 (7 bases). This CDR3 region has 15 residues. V shed 0 bases and J shed 5 bases, with 12 bases lying between them. Germline CDR1 reads SGHTA; CDR2 reads FQGTGA. This CDR3 is CASSLTGGARDTQYF. The CDR3 nucleotides read TGTGCCAGCAGCTTAACGGGGGGGGCCAGAGATACGCAGTATTTT.